The clone carrying this T cell receptor beta chain was seen just once. This record comes from a study of T cell clones after liver transplantation. This CDR3 region has 15 residues. With 2 bases removed from V and 1 base from J, the gap between germline ends came to 10 bases. Per germline, CDR1 MNHEY and CDR2 SVGAGI. Here immunoSEQ multiplex PCR was the method, and the copy in TCRdb shows in-frame clones only, minus some. The data hold over 100,000 clones, with about 81% observed a single time. The V gene is TRBV6-5, the J gene TRBJ2-3; D remains ambiguous. This specimen was CD4+ T cells from blood, taken before liver transplant. The TCR originated in a human donor who received a liver transplant. CDR3 bases: TGTGCCAGCAGTTACGTGGCTGGTCGCACAGATACGCAGTATTTT. Translation gives CASSYVAGRTDTQYF.